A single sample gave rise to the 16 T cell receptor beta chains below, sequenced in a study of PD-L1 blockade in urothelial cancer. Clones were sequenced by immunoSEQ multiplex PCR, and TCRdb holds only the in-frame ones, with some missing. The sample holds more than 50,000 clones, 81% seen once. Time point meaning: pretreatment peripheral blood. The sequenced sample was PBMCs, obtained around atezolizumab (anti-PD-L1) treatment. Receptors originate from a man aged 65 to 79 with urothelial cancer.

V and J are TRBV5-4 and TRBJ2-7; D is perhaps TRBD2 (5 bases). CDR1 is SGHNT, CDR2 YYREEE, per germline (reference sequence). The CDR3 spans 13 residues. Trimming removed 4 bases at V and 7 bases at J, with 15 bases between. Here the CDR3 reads CASSQDKGAEQYF. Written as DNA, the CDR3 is TGTGCCAGCAGCCAAGATAAGGGAGCGGAGCAGTACTTC.

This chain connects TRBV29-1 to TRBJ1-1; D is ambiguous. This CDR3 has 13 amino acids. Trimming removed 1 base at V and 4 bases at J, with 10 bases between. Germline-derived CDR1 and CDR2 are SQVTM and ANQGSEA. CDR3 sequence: CSVEGTLGTEAFF. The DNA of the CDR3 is TGCAGCGTTGAAGGGACTCTCGGCACTGAAGCTTTCTTT.

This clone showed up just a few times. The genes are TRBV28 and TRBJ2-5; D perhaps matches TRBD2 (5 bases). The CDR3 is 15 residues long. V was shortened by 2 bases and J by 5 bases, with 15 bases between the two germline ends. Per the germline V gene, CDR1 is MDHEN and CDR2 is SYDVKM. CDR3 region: CASSLGPGSDETQYF. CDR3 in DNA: TGTGCCAGCAGTTTAGGTCCGGGGAGTGACGAGACCCAGTACTTC.

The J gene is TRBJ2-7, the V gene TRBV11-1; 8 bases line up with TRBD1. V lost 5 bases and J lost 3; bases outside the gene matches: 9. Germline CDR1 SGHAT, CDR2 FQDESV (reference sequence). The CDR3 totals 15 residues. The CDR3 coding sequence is TGTGCCAGCAGCAGAGGGGGACAGGAATTCTACGAGCAGTACTTC. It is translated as CASSRGGQEFYEQYF.

The CDR3: CATSRDRREETQYF. The DNA for the CDR3 is TGTGCCACCAGCAGAGATAGGAGAGAAGAGACCCAGTACTTC. This chain connects TRBV15 to TRBJ2-5, with D unclear. The germline gives CDR1 LNHNV, CDR2 YYDKDF (reference sequence). This CDR3 has 14 amino acids. The ends were cut back, 0 bases at V and 3 bases at J, with 8 bases in the middle.

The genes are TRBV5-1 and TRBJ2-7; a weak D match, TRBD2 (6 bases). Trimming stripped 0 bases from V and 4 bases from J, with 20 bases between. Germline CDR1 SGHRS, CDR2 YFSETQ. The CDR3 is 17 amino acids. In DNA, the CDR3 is TGCGCCAGCAGCTTGGGTTTCGGGACTCATGGGGGGTACGAGCAGTACTTC. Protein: CASSLGFGTHGGYEQYF.

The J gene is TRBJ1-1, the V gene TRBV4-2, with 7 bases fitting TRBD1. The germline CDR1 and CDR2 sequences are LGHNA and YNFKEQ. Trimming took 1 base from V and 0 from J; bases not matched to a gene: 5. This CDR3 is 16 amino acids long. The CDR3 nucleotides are TGTGCCAGCAGCCAAGGGCAGGGGGACATGAACACTGAAGCTTTCTTT. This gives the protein CASSQGQGDMNTEAFF.

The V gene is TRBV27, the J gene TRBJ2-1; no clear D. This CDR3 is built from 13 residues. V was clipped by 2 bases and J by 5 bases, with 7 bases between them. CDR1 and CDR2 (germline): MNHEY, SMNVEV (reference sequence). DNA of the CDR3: TGTGCCAGCAGTTTACGGAGAAACAATGAGCAGTTCTTC. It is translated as CASSLRRNNEQFF.

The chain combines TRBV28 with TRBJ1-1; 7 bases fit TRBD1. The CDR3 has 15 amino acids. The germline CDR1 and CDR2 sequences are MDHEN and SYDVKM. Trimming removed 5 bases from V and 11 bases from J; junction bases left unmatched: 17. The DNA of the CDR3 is TGTGCCAGCAGTCCCCCCGGGGACAGCCGAGTGTTGGCTTTCTTT. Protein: CASSPPGDSRVLAFF.

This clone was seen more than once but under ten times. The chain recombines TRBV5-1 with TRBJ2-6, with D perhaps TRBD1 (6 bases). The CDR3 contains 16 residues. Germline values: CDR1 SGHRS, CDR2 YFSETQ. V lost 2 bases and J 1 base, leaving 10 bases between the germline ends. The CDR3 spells CASSLFGQSGANVLTF. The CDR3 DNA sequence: TGCGCCAGCAGCTTATTCGGACAGTCTGGGGCCAACGTCCTGACTTTC.

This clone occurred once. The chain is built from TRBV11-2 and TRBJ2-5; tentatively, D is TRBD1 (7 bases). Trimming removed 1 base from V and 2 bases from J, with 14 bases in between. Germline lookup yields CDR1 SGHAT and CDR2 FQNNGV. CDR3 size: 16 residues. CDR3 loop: CASSLGGARGQETQYF. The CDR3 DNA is TGTGCCAGCAGCTTAGGGGGGGCCAGGGGGCAAGAGACCCAGTACTTC.

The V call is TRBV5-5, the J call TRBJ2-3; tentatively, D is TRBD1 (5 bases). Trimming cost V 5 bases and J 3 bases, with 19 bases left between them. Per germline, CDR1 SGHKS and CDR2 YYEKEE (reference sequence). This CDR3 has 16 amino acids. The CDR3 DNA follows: TGTGCCAGCAGTACCTCCCATGGGGCGGCGACAGATACGCAGTATTTT. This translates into CASSTSHGAATDTQYF.

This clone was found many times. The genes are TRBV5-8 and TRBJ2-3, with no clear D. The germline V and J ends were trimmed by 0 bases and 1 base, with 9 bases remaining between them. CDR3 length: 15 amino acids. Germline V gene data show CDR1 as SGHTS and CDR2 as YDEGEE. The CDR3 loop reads CASSLDLLGTDTQYF. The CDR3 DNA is TGTGCCAGCAGCTTGGACCTCTTAGGCACAGATACGCAGTATTTT.

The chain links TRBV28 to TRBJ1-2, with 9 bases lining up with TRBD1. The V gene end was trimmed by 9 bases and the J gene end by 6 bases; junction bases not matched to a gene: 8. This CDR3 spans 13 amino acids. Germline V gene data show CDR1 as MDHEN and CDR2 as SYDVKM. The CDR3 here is CASELRDRDGYTF. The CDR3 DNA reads TGTGCCAGTGAGCTCCGGGACAGGGATGGCTACACCTTC.

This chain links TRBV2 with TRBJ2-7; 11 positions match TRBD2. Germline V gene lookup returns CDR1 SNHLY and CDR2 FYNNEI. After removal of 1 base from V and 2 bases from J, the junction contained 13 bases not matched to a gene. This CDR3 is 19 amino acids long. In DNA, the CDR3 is TGTGCCAGCAGTGAAGGTGTGTCTAGCGGGAGGAGCCTTCCCTACGAGCAGTACTTC. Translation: CASSEGVSSGRSLPYEQYF.

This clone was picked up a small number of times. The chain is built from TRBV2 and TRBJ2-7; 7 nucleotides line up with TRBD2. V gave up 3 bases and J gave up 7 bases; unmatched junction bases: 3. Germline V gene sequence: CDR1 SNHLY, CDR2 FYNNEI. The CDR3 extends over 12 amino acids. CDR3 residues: CASSERGSEQYF. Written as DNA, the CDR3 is TGTGCCAGCAGTGAGCGGGGGTCGGAGCAGTACTTC.